What follows are 6 T cell receptor beta chains derived from one specimen sequenced in a study of T-cell reconstitution after alpha-beta-depleted transplantation in children. TCRbeta library preparation incorporated unique molecular identifiers. One entry per CDR3 protein, called by TCRdb with MiXCR from the PCR reads. The table has about 610,000 distinct CDR3 sequences, 27% seen once. The specimen comprised PBMCs, sampled before TCRalphabeta/CD19-depleted stem cell transplant. These receptors were obtained from a boy younger than two with Wiskott-Aldrich syndrome, due to receive a stem cell transplant.

The chain uses TRBV3-1 and TRBJ1-6; 10 bases map to TRBD1. The CDR3 has 15 amino acids. The V gene's germline CDR1 is LGHDT and CDR2 YNNKEL (reference sequence). Unmatched junction bases numbered 4, after V lost 5 bases and J lost 6 bases. The CDR3 loop is CASSGRTGGNSPLHF. The CDR3 nucleotides read TGTGCCAGCAGCGGCCGGACAGGGGGTAATTCACCCCTCCACTTT.

The J gene is TRBJ2-1, the V gene TRBV4-1; TRBD2 might be the D (5 bases). The CDR3 contains 15 residues. The germline V gene has CDR1 MGHRA and CDR2 YSYEKL. Trimming stripped 4 bases from V and 4 bases from J, with 14 bases between. The CDR3 bases are TGCGCCAGCAGCCGACAACTAGGAACGTACAATGAGCAGTTCTTC. It encodes CASSRQLGTYNEQFF.

This clonotype was observed a few times. The rearrangement uses TRBV5-1 and TRBJ2-1, with D unresolved. The CDR3 is 12 amino acids. Trimming stripped 5 bases from V and 9 bases from J, with 12 bases between. The germline CDR1 and CDR2 sequences are SGHRS and YFSETQ. CDR3 region: CASRPNVGEQFF. The CDR3 nucleotides read TGCGCCAGCAGGCCTAACGTCGGTGAGCAGTTCTTC.

The chain couples TRBV5-1 to TRBJ1-4; a weak D match, TRBD1 (5 bases). V lost 5 bases and J lost 3, with 11 bases in between. Germline V lookup: CDR1 SGHRS, CDR2 YFSETQ. The CDR3 loop spans 14 amino acids. The CDR3 bases are TGCGCCAGCAGTAGGGGCGGACCTAATGAAAAACTGTTTTTT. Its protein is CASSRGGPNEKLFF.

Only one count was recorded for this clonotype. The V call is TRBV3-1, the J call TRBJ2-2; D might be TRBD1 (6 bases). Germline V CDR1 and CDR2: LGHDT, YNNKEL (reference sequence). Trimming took 1 base from V and 6 from J, leaving 15 bases between them. The CDR3 has 16 amino acids. The CDR3 coding sequence is TGTGCCAGCAGCCAAGGCAACAGGGTGACGGCCGGGGAGCTGTTTTTT. Residues: CASSQGNRVTAGELFF. The complete variable domain, with remaining parts taken from reference TRBV3-1 and TRBJ2-2, reads DTAVSQTPKYLVTQMGNDKSIKCEQNLGHDTMYWYKQDSKKFLKIMFSYNNKELIINETVPNRFSPKSPDKAHLNLHINSLELGDSAVYFCASSQGNRVTAGELFFGEGSRLTVL.

This clonotype was found a few times. The J gene is TRBJ2-5, the V gene TRBV12-3 or TRBV12-4, with D unresolved. CDR3 length: 13 amino acids. The V end was cut by 6 bases, the J end by 5 bases, with 13 bases between. In DNA, the CDR3 is TGTGCCAGCAGCCGGAAAAACGGGGAGACCCAGTACTTC. Protein product: CASSRKNGETQYF.